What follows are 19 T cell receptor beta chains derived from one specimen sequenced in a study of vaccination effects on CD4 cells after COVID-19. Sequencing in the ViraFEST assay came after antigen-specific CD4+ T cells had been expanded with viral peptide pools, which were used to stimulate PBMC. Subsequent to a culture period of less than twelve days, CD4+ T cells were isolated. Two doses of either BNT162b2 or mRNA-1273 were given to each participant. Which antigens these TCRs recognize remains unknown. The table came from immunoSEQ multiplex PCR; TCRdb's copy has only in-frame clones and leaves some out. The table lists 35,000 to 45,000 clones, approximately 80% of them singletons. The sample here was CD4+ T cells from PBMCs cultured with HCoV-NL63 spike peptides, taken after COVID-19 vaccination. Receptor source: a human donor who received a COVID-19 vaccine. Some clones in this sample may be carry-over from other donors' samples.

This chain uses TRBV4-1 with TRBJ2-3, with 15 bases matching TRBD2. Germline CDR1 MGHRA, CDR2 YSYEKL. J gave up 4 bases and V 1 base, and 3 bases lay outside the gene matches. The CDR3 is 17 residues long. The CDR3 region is CASSQGGLAGGPDTQYF. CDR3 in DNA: TGCGCCAGCAGCCAAGGGGGACTAGCGGGGGGCCCAGATACGCAGTATTTT.

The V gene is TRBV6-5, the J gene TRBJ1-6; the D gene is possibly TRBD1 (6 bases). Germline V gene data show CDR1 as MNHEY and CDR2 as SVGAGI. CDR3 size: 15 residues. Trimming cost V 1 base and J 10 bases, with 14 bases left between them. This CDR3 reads CASSYWSRGSSPLHF. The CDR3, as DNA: TGTGCCAGCAGTTACTGGTCCAGGGGAAGCTCACCCCTCCACTTT.

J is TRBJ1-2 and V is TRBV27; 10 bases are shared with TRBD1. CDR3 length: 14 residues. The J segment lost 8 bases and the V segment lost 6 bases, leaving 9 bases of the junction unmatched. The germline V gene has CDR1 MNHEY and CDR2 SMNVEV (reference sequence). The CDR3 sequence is CASRPTGGGRGYTF. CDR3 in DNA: TGTGCCAGCAGGCCGACAGGGGGCGGCAGAGGCTACACCTTC.

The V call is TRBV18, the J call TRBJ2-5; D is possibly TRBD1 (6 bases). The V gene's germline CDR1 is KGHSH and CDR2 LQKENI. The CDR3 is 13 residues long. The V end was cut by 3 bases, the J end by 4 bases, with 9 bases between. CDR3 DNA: TGTGCCAGCTCACCGGGCAGGGGAGAGACCCAGTACTTC. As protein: CASSPGRGETQYF.

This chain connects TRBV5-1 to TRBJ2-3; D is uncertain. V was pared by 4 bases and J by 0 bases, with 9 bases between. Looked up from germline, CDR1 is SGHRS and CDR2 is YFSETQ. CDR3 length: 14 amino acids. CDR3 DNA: TGCGCCAGCAGCCCCCAGATCAGCACAGATACGCAGTATTTT. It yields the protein CASSPQISTDTQYF.

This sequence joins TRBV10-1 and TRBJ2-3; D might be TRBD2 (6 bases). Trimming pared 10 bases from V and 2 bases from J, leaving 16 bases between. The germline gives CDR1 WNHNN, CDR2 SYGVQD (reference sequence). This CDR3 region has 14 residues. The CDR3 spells CATGDGTHTDTQYF. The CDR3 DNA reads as TGCGCCACCGGGGACGGGACTCACACAGATACGCAGTATTTT.

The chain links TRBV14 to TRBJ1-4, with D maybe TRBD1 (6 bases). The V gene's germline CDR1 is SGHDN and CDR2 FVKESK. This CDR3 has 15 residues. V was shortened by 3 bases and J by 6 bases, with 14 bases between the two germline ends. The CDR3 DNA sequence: TGTGCCAGCAGCCAGGGCAGGGGCCGGCATGAAAAACTGTTTTTT. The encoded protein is CASSQGRGRHEKLFF.

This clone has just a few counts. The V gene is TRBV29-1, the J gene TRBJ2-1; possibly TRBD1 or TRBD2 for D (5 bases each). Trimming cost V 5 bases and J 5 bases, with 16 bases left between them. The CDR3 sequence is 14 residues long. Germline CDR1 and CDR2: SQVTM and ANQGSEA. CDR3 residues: CSVSSSQGDNEQFF. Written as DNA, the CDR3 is TGCAGCGTTAGCTCCAGTCAGGGAGACAATGAGCAGTTCTTC.

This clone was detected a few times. For the CDR3, the DNA is TGTGCCAGCAGCTACGGGACAGTAAAAGCTTTCTTT. As protein: CASSYGTVKAFF. The chain uses TRBV5-6 and TRBJ1-1; 7 bases are shared with TRBD1. The trim removed 3 bases at V and 9 bases at J, leaving 5 bases unmatched. The germline gives CDR1 SGHDT, CDR2 YYEEEE. This CDR3 has 12 residues.

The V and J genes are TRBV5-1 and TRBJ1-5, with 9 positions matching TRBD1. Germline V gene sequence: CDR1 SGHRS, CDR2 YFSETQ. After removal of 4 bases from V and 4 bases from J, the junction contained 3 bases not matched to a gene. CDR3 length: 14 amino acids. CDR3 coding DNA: TGCGCCAGCAGCCCGGGACAGGGTAATCAGCCCCAGCATTTT. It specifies CASSPGQGNQPQHF.

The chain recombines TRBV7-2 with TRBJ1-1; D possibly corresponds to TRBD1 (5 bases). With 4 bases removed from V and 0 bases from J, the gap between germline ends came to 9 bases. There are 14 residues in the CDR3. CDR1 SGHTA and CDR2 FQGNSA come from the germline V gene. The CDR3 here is CASSSKTVNTEAFF. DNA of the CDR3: TGTGCCAGCAGCTCCAAGACAGTGAACACTGAAGCTTTCTTT.

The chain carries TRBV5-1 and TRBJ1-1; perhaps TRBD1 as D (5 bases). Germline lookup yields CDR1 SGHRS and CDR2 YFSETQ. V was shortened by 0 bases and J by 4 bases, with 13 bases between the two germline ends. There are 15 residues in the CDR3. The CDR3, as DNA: TGCGCCAGCAGCTTGGCCACGGGGGTGAGCACTGAAGCTTTCTTT. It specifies CASSLATGVSTEAFF.

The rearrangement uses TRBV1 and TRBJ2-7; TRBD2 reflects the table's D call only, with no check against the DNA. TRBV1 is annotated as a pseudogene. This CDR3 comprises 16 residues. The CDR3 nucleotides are TGCACCAGCAGCCAAGAGCTAGCGGGGGGCGCCTACGAGCAGTACGTC. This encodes CTSSQELAGGAYEQYV.

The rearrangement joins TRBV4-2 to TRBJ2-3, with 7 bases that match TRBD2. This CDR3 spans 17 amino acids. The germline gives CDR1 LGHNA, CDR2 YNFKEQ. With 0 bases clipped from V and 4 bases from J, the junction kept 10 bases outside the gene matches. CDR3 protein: CASSQEPTTSVADTQYF. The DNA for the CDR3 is TGTGCCAGCAGCCAAGAACCTACCACTAGCGTTGCAGATACGCAGTATTTT.

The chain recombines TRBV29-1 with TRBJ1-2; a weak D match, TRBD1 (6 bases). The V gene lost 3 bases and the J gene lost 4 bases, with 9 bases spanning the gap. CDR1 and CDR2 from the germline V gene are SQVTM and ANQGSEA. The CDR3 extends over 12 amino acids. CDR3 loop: CSVDRGSYGYTF. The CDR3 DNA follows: TGCAGCGTTGACAGGGGTAGCTATGGCTACACCTTC.

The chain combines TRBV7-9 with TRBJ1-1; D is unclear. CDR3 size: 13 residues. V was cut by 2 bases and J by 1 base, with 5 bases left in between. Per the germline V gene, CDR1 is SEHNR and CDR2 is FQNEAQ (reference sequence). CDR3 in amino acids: CASSLNENTEAFF. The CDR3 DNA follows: TGTGCCAGCAGCTTAAATGAGAACACTGAAGCTTTCTTT.

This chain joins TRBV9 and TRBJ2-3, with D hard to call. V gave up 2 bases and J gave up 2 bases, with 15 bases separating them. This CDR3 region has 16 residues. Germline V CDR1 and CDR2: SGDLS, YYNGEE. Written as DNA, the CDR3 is TGTGCCAGCAGCGTCATCTCCCTGGGGTCCACAGATACGCAGTATTTT. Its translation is CASSVISLGSTDTQYF.

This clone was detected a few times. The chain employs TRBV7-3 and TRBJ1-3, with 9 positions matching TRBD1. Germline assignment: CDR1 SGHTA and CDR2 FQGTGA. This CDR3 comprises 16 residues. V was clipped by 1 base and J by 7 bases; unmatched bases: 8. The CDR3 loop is CASSLNTGGLGNTIYF. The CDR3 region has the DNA TGTGCCAGCAGCTTAAATACAGGGGGCTTAGGGAACACCATATATTTT.

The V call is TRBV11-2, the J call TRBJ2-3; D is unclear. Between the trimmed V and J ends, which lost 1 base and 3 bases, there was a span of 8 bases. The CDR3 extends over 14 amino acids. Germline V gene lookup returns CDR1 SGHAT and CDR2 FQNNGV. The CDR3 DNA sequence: TGTGCCAGCAGCTTAGTTCACAATACAGATACGCAGTATTTT. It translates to CASSLVHNTDTQYF.